This entry lists 29 T cell receptor beta chains sequenced from one sample in a study of T-cell memory formation after mild COVID-19. One entry per CDR3 protein, called by TCRdb with MiXCR from the 5' RACE reads. Of approximately 350,000 distinct CDR3 sequences listed, around 13% are singletons. The sequencing input was PBMCs or a T cell subset sorted from them (not recorded which). The receptors derive from a man aged 18 to 35 who had mild COVID-19 (a few samples of this study predate the infection). Cell type and time point are not known.

The V and J genes are TRBV5-4 and TRBJ1-6; TRBD1 agrees at 7 bases. This CDR3 contains 15 residues. V shed 0 bases and J 7 bases; nucleotides not matched to a gene: 4. Germline CDR1 and CDR2: SGHNT and YYREEE (reference sequence). CDR3 bases: TGTGCCAGCAGCTTGGCGACAGGGCAGAATTCACCCCTCCACTTT. Translated, it gives CASSLATGQNSPLHF.

This clonotype was counted between two and nine times. The V gene is TRBV5-1, the J gene TRBJ1-1, with 7 bases aligning to TRBD1. After removal of 0 bases from V and 4 bases from J, the junction contained 3 bases not matched to a gene. Germline V CDR1 and CDR2: SGHRS, YFSETQ. CDR3 size: 14 residues. The CDR3 DNA follows: TGCGCCAGCAGCTTGGCAGGGGGGACCACTGAAGCTTTCTTT. Translation gives CASSLAGGTTEAFF.

This clonotype was seen a handful of times. This chain uses TRBV6-2 or TRBV6-3 with TRBJ2-1; D might be TRBD2 (6 bases). V lost 6 bases to trimming and J lost 7 bases, with 28 bases between them. The CDR3 is made up of 18 amino acids. Germline CDR1 reads MNHEY; CDR2 reads SVGEGT. The CDR3, as DNA: TGTGCCAGCAGCTCGCCCGGGGATGGGGCGGGGTCCCGAAATGAGCAGTTCTTC. Encoded protein: CASSSPGDGAGSRNEQFF.

This chain connects TRBV6-2 or TRBV6-3 to TRBJ1-1; TRBD1 matches 7 bases. CDR3 size: 15 residues. V trimming: 6 bases; J trimming: 5 bases; junction bases outside the gene matches: 12. Germline V lookup: CDR1 MNHEY, CDR2 SVGEGT. The CDR3 DNA follows: TGTGCCAGCAGCCCCCAAGGGAGGGGGCAGACTGAAGCTTTCTTT. This sequence encodes CASSPQGRGQTEAFF.

In DNA form, the CDR3 reads TGTGCCAGCAGCTTGTCTCTGGGGGCAGGGAAGACCCAGTACTTC. Its translation: CASSLSLGAGKTQYF. This sequence joins TRBV7-7 and TRBJ2-5; TRBD1 might be the D (6 bases). V shed 3 bases and J shed 6 bases, with 17 bases lying between them. The CDR3 is made up of 15 amino acids. CDR1 SSHAT and CDR2 FNYEAQ come from the germline V gene (reference sequence).

A word on this clonotype: A read error is possible here, since a much larger clone lies one base away. The genes are TRBV5-5 and TRBJ2-7; D ambiguous. Germline CDR1 is SGHKS and CDR2 is YYEKEE (reference sequence). V was clipped by 4 bases and J by 3 bases, with 5 bases between them. There are 11 residues in the CDR3. This chain's CDR3 is CASSQVYEQYF. The CDR3 DNA reads as TGTGCCAGCAGCCAGGTCTACGAGCAGTACTTC.

This clonotype was seen a handful of times. The J gene is TRBJ1-4, the V gene TRBV29-1, with D maybe TRBD1 (6 bases). The CDR3 is made up of 14 amino acids. Germline CDR1 and CDR2: SQVTM and ANQGSEA. V shed 6 bases and J shed 5 bases, with 16 bases lying between them. CDR3 coding DNA: TGCAGCGTACGGGCGGGGGCAGAAAATGAAAAACTGTTTTTT. Its translation: CSVRAGAENEKLFF.

This clonotype was seen a few times. This chain links TRBV7-9 with TRBJ2-7; either TRBD1 or TRBD2 may supply D (5 bases each). V was cut by 3 bases and J by 6 bases, with 24 bases left in between. Germline V gives CDR1 SEHNR, CDR2 FQNEAQ (reference sequence). This CDR3 region has 17 residues. DNA for the CDR3: TGTGCCAGCAGCTTGCAAGGGACCGGCGTGTTCCCGCTCGAGCAGTACTTC. Amino acid sequence: CASSLQGTGVFPLEQYF.

This sequence joins TRBV29-1 and TRBJ2-7, with 8 positions matching TRBD2. Germline V gives CDR1 SQVTM, CDR2 ANQGSEA. V lost 5 bases to trimming and J lost 2 bases; unmatched junction nucleotides: 11. The CDR3 totals 15 residues. CDR3 residues: CSVQASAGATYEQYV. As DNA, the CDR3 is TGCAGCGTTCAAGCGTCAGCGGGGGCCACCTACGAGCAGTACGTC.

This chain connects TRBV28 to TRBJ2-5; TRBD2 matches 10 bases. This CDR3 is built from 18 residues. In germline, CDR1 is MDHEN, CDR2 SYDVKM. V was clipped by 2 bases and J by 1 base; unmatched bases: 10. The CDR3 sequence: CASSLRVAGGAFQETQYF. CDR3 DNA: TGTGCCAGCAGTTTAAGGGTAGCGGGGGGCGCCTTCCAAGAGACCCAGTACTTC.

This clonotype has just a few counts. V and J are TRBV6-2 or TRBV6-3 and TRBJ1-2; a possible D gene is TRBD1 (5 bases). Germline loops: CDR1 MNHEY, CDR2 SVGEGT. Deletions cut 5 bases from V and 4 bases from J, with 20 bases between. CDR3 size: 16 residues. In nucleotides, the CDR3 is TGTGCCAGCAGTCCTCCGGGGGAGTTTCGGCGCTATGGCTACACCTTC. This sequence encodes CASSPPGEFRRYGYTF.

The rearrangement joins TRBV12-3 or TRBV12-4 to TRBJ2-5; D is possibly TRBD1 (6 bases). The CDR3 is 15 residues long. The V gene lost 3 bases and the J gene lost 3 bases, with 14 bases spanning the gap. The CDR3 is CASSFRLDRKETQYF. The CDR3 DNA follows: TGTGCCAGCAGTTTTCGGCTAGACAGGAAAGAGACCCAGTACTTC.

V and J are TRBV5-1 and TRBJ2-1; tentatively, D is TRBD2 (5 bases). CDR3 length equals 16 residues. CDR1 and CDR2 from the germline V gene are SGHRS and YFSETQ. Trimming removed 2 bases from V and 0 bases from J, with 12 bases in between. Here the CDR3 reads CASSLRAGVSYNEQFF. The CDR3 DNA reads TGCGCCAGCAGCTTACGGGCCGGGGTCTCCTACAATGAGCAGTTCTTC.

The chain employs TRBV12-3 or TRBV12-4 and TRBJ2-1; 9 bases fit TRBD2. The CDR3 runs to 14 residues. V dropped 5 bases and J dropped 5; count of bases not matched to a gene: 4. DNA for the CDR3: TGTGCCAGCAGTGGTGGACTAGCGAACAATGAGCAGTTCTTC. Its translation: CASSGGLANNEQFF.

In this sample, this clonotype turned up many times. J is TRBJ1-1 and V is TRBV5-1; D not resolved. CDR1 is SGHRS and CDR2 is YFSETQ in the germline V gene. This CDR3 has 16 residues. V lost 0 bases, J lost 1 base, and 13 bases lay in between. The CDR3, as DNA: TGCGCCAGCAGCTTGGTCGGCAGGTTCGAGAACACTGAAGCTTTCTTT. It is translated as CASSLVGRFENTEAFF.

The V gene is TRBV5-6, the J gene TRBJ2-7; TRBD1 aligns across 9 bases. V was pared by 4 bases and J by 6 bases, with 14 bases of the junction left unmatched. The CDR3 contains 16 residues. Germline CDR1 reads SGHDT; CDR2 reads YYEEEE. CDR3 sequence reads: CASSRKPGQGSLEQYF. Written as DNA, the CDR3 is TGTGCCAGCAGCCGAAAACCGGGACAGGGCAGTCTCGAGCAGTACTTC.

The V and J genes are TRBV7-9 and TRBJ1-2; D gene ambiguous. V lost 2 bases, J lost 7 bases, and 20 bases lay in between. The germline V gene has CDR1 SEHNR and CDR2 FQNEAQ (reference sequence). CDR3 length: 16 amino acids. Written as DNA, the CDR3 is TGTGCCAGCAGCTTACTTCGGACGCCCCTGTGGACTGGCTACACCTTC. Translating it yields CASSLLRTPLWTGYTF.

This clonotype was counted many times. V gene TRBV15 combines with J gene TRBJ2-7, with a weak D call TRBD1 (5 bases). V lost 6 bases, J lost 9 bases, and 18 bases lay in between. Germline V gene lookup returns CDR1 LNHNV and CDR2 YYDKDF (reference sequence). The CDR3 runs to 13 residues. CDR3 nucleotides: TGTGCCACCAGTACAGGTTTTGGTTTCGGGCAGTACGTC. Translation: CATSTGFGFGQYV.

V and J are TRBV12-3 or TRBV12-4 and TRBJ2-2; TRBD2 matches at 8 bases. The CDR3 is 17 amino acids. Trimming removed 3 bases from V and 1 base from J; junction bases left unmatched: 7. Written as DNA, the CDR3 is TGTGCCAGCAGTTTGCCAAGGCTAGCGGGGAACACCGGGGAGCTGTTTTTT. Translation: CASSLPRLAGNTGELFF.

CDR3 loop: CASSTLTDTQYF. The CDR3 region has the DNA TGTGCCAGCAGTACTCTCACAGATACGCAGTATTTT. The gene calls are TRBV6-2 or TRBV6-3 and TRBJ2-3; D gene uncertain. V lost 5 bases to trimming and J lost 2 bases, with 5 bases between them. CDR1 is MNHEY and CDR2 is SVGEGT in the germline V gene. There are 12 residues in the CDR3.

The chain uses TRBV11-3 and TRBJ2-2; a possible D gene is TRBD2 (6 bases). Per the germline V gene, CDR1 is SGHNT and CDR2 is YENEEA. The CDR3 has 14 amino acids. V was clipped by 3 bases and J by 6 bases, with 11 bases between them. CDR3 nucleotide sequence: TGTGCCAGCAGCTTGGGGGGACCGGCCGGGGAGCTGTTTTTT. Translating gives CASSLGGPAGELFF.

The rearrangement uses TRBV5-4 and TRBJ2-7, with D possibly being TRBD2 (5 bases). V lost 4 bases, J lost 1 base, and 12 bases lay in between. The germline CDR1 and CDR2 sequences are SGHNT and YYREEE (reference sequence). The CDR3 extends over 14 amino acids. CDR3 residues: CASSRSGSSYEQYF. CDR3 in DNA: TGTGCCAGCAGCAGAAGCGGAAGTTCCTACGAGCAGTACTTC.

Only a few counts were recorded for this clonotype. The CDR3, as DNA: TGTGCCAGCCTACTGATCGGACGAGAGACCCAGTACTTC. Translating it yields CASLLIGRETQYF. The rearrangement joins TRBV18 to TRBJ2-5; no definite D call. Germline values: CDR1 KGHSH, CDR2 LQKENI. The V end was cut by 8 bases, the J end by 4 bases, with 14 bases between. This CDR3 contains 13 residues.

This clonotype was counted a few times. The chain uses TRBV7-8 and TRBJ1-2; maybe TRBD1 (6 bases). The V gene's germline CDR1 is SGHVS and CDR2 FQNEAQ. CDR3 size: 14 residues. V gave up 5 bases and J gave up 7 bases, with 17 bases separating them. The CDR3 bases are TGTGCCAGCAGCAAGTGGCCGGGGGGCGGTGGCTACACCTTC. It is translated as CASSKWPGGGGYTF.

This clonotype was found a few times. V and J are TRBV30 and TRBJ2-3; no clear D gene. Germline CDR1 GTSNPN, CDR2 SVGIG (reference sequence). Trimming pared 4 bases from V and 0 bases from J, leaving 5 bases between. The CDR3 spans 12 residues. The CDR3 region is CAWTASTDTQYF. The CDR3 DNA is TGTGCCTGGACCGCAAGCACAGATACGCAGTATTTT.

The chain employs TRBV12-3 or TRBV12-4 and TRBJ1-1; D unclear. Between the trimmed V and J ends, which lost 3 bases and 11 bases, there was a span of 10 bases. The CDR3 has 11 amino acids. The CDR3 DNA is TGTGCCAGCAGTTTCCGGGCCGACGCTTTCTTT. This codes for CASSFRADAFF.

This chain connects TRBV5-6 to TRBJ2-5; D ambiguous. V lost 4 bases and J lost 5, with 15 bases in between. The CDR3 is made up of 14 amino acids. Germline loops: CDR1 SGHDT, CDR2 YYEEEE. The CDR3 loop is CASSLGRVLETQYF. CDR3 DNA: TGTGCCAGCAGCCTGGGAAGGGTTTTGGAGACCCAGTACTTC. The full variable domain, completed using reference TRBV5-6 and TRBJ2-5, is DAGVTQSPTHLIKTRGQQVTLRCSPKSGHDTVSWYQQALGQGPQFIFQYYEEEERQRGNFPDRFSGHQFPNYSSELNVNALLLGDSALYLCASSLGRVLETQYFGPGTRLLVL.

Many counts were recorded for this clonotype. CDR3 DNA: TGCAGTGCGAGACCAGGGGGTACCTGGACAGATACGCAGTATTTT. Its translation: CSARPGGTWTDTQYF. This chain connects TRBV20-1 to TRBJ2-3; 7 positions agree with TRBD1. This CDR3 is built from 15 residues. From germline, CDR1 is DFQATT and CDR2 SNEGSKA (reference sequence). Unmatched junction bases numbered 12, after V lost 6 bases and J lost 3 bases.

In this sample, this clonotype turned up a few times. The V and J genes are TRBV6-2 or TRBV6-3 and TRBJ1-5; no reliable D call. V gave up 4 bases and J gave up 6 bases, with 13 bases separating them. The CDR3 length is 14 residues. The germline gives CDR1 MNHEY, CDR2 SVGEGT. In nucleotides, the CDR3 is TGTGCCAGCAGTTTTAGCGGGATCGGTCAGCCCCAGCATTTT. Amino acid sequence: CASSFSGIGQPQHF.